This T cell receptor beta chain came from a study of CD8 T cells in ankylosing spondylitis. Findings and limits, study-wide: Enrichment of disease-linked clones was reportedly significant in matched ankylosing spondylitis synovial fluid. There were earlier reports of some motif variants in reactive arthritis synovial fluid and blood.

In this sample, this clonotype is medium-sized (0.01 to 0.1%). Its antigen is not known. Libraries of TCR beta came from quantitative 5'-RACE with molecular barcodes. Each CDR3 protein gets one entry after TCRdb re-called the 5' RACE reads with MiXCR. The sample yields 40,000 or so distinct CDR3 sequences, approximately 11% seen once. Looked up from germline, CDR1 is SGHRS and CDR2 is YFSETQ. CDR3 size: 16 residues. J was trimmed by 3 bases and V by 4 bases; bases with no gene match: 6. The sample was blood, either unsorted or a sorted T cell fraction (not recorded which). This sequence joins TRBV5-1 and TRBJ2-1; 11 bases line up with TRBD1. The clonotype comes from a male donor with ankylosing spondylitis or in good health (not recorded which). The CDR3 is CASSDPGTGGYNEQFF. The CDR3 DNA follows: TGCGCCAGCAGCGACCCCGGGACAGGGGGCTACAATGAGCAGTTCTTC.